The 3 T cell receptor beta chains listed next were all sequenced from one sample in a study of T cells in women clearing cervical HPV infection. TCRdb's copy holds only in-frame clones and misses some; the assay was immunoSEQ multiplex PCR. The sample holds some 25,000 clones. Material: blood buffy coat. These receptors all come from a woman aged 18 to 75 with a cervical HPV16 infection that either progressed to CIN3+ or cleared (not recorded which).

For this clone: The read terminates 3 residues before the CDR3 end, so the remaining end is supplied by the germline J gene. The gene calls are TRBV18 and TRBJ1-5, with 7 bases fitting TRBD1. This CDR3 has 15 residues. From germline, CDR1 is KGHSH and CDR2 LQKENI. J lost 4 bases, V lost 3 bases, and 6 bases had no gene match. CDR3 region: CASSPGGGLNQPQHF. The part of the CDR3 DNA that was read is TGTGCCAGCTCACCGGGAGGGGGCCTTAATCAGCCC.

Comment on this clone: The read finishes 3 residues shy of the CDR3 end, and the germline J gene is used to complete it. V gene TRBV19 combines with J gene TRBJ1-5, with a possible D match to TRBD1 (6 bases). Trimming cost V 5 bases and J 0 bases, with 20 bases left between them. Germline V gives CDR1 LNHDA, CDR2 SQIVND (reference sequence). CDR3 length: 18 amino acids. CDR3 amino acids: CASSPMRGSGYSNQPQHF. The CDR3 bases that were read are TGTGCCAGTAGTCCTATGAGGGGGTCGGGGTATAGCAATCAGCCC. The entire variable domain, with the rest obtained from reference TRBV19 and TRBJ1-5, is as follows: DGGITQSPKYLFRKEGQNVTLSCEQNLNHDAMYWYRQDPGQGLRLIYYSQIVNDFQKGDIAEGYSVSREKKESFPLTVTSAQKNPTAFYLCASSPMRGSGYSNQPQHFGDGTRLSIL.

CDR3 sequence: CASSQDMGAWTPVSYNEQFF. Partial CDR3 DNA: TGTGCCAGCAGCCAAGATATGGGGGCCTGGACGCCAGTCTCCTACAATGAG. The rearrangement joins TRBV14 to TRBJ2-1; weak D call: TRBD1 (6 bases). The read stops 3 residues short of the end of the CDR3; the missing end is completed from the germline J gene. The CDR3 contains 20 residues. Per the germline V gene, CDR1 is SGHDN and CDR2 is FVKESK. The V gene lost 0 bases and the J gene lost 0 bases, with 21 bases spanning the gap.